What follows describes a single T cell receptor (beta chain). Its antigen is unknown. No base quality information exists; no much larger clone differs at one position. The entry originates in a study of a mutant IDH1 vaccine in newly diagnosed glioma (dated by TCRdb to 2020 to 2023). Turning to the overall study: Eight vaccinations were administered to patients in weeks 1, 3, 5, 7, 11, 15, 19 and 23, corresponding to visits V03 through V10. Vaccination was initiated 4-6 weeks after radiotherapy alone, or concurrently with temozolomide cycles in the chemotherapy-containing groups. Of the approximately 29 treated patients, roughly 60% were male and roughly 40% were female, and a mean age of around 40 years was recorded. Before enrollment, patients had received standard therapy of radiotherapy alone, temozolomide alone, or radiochemotherapy with temozolomide; most received the combination. Six visits were used for peripheral blood collection: V03 (baseline), V05, V07, V10, V12 and V13. For exploratory analyses, longitudinal TCRB deep sequencing was carried out in roughly 23 treated patients wherever samples were available.

The receptor library was made with the immunoSEQ multiplex PCR assay. The hsTCRB Kit was used according to the manufacturer's protocol to amplify rearranged TCR beta chain sequences. Sequencing of TCRB libraries was carried out on an Illumina MiSeq. In the original analysis: The proprietary platform of the kit vendor was used for demultiplexing, trimming and gene mapping. This is the immuneACCESS table as TCRdb keeps it, with only in-frame sequences that have V and J called. A part of the clones is gone; compared with another copy, unresolved V genes explain less than half, and the rest is unexplained. D and trimming come from the DNA, and the V and J calls and clone size come from that table. Present in this sample are about 62,000 clones, 70% to 90% of which were seen just once. The top ten hold approximately 1.9% of the sample. The investigation overall reported the following: It was noted by the authors that analyses of patient blood samples could not be reproduced owing to sample limitations. Pseudoprogression seemed to be unrelated to changes in the top peripheral T cell clonotypes found by TCRB sequencing. Selection of PBMC samples for TCRB deep sequencing was based on availability. Immune responses induced by the vaccine were seen in approximately 92% of patients across multiple MHC alleles.

The time point label here, explained by the study, means: week 11, during vaccination. Each vaccine dose was 300 ug of a 20-mer mutant IDH1 peptide in Montanide, given subcutaneously with topical imiquimod. All donors had newly diagnosed IDH1-mutant astrocytomas of WHO grade 3 or 4 that showed loss of nuclear ATRX. The samples were drawn from NOA16, a multicentre, single-arm, open-label phase I trial in Germany that tested a mutant IDH1 peptide vaccine in humans for the first time. The DNeasy Blood and Tissue Kit was used to extract genomic DNA from EDTA blood for TCRB sequencing. The starting material was PBMCs, obtained from a glioma patient whose treatment included an IDH1 peptide vaccine. The origin of this receptor is a man aged 40-49 years with glioma.

The sequenced DNA is TGTGCCAGCAGCCAAGATAGTCTACAGGGCGGACTAGCGGGAGGTCTAGAGACCCAGTACTTC. Its protein reads: CASSQDSLQGGLAGGLETQYF. Recombination joined TRBV14 with TRBJ2-5, with 14 bases matching TRBD2. After removal of 0 bases from V and 4 bases from J, the junction retains 16 bases not matched to a gene. From a lookup of the germline V gene, CDR1 and CDR2 are SGHDN and FVKESK. Its CDR3 holds 21 amino acids, cysteine through phenylalanine. Only CDR3 DNA remains: 63 bases, in frame from the first base.